Listed below are T cell receptor beta chains from one sample, sequenced in a study of CD8 T cells in ankylosing spondylitis. MiXCR, applied by TCRdb to the 5' RACE reads, yields one record per CDR3 protein. The repertoire consists of approximately 130,000 distinct CDR3 sequences, with 10% to 12% occurring once and the leading ten covering 4.1%. The sample was blood, either unsorted or a sorted T cell fraction (not recorded which). These receptors came from a female donor with ankylosing spondylitis or in good health (not recorded which). CDR3s include the opening cysteine and the closing phenylalanine or tryptophan. D genes are given only for firm matches. The size entry is marked missing in some rows and otherwise reads once, few, many or a size class.

many	TRBV12-3/TRBV12-4	TRBJ2-5	-	CASSLASIYQETQYF	TGTGCCAGCAGTTTAGCCTCAATATACCAAGAGACCCAGTACTTC
many	TRBV20-1	TRBJ2-7	TRBD2	CSARSGLDNSYEQYF	TGCAGTGCCCGGAGCGGACTAGACAATTCCTACGAGCAGTACTTC
few	TRBV7-9	TRBJ1-1	-	CASSAPDREAFF	TGTGCCAGCAGCGCCCCTGACCGTGAAGCTTTCTTT
many	TRBV29-1	TRBJ2-2	-	CSVTGQTNRPGELFF	TGCAGCGTCACCGGACAGACAAATCGGCCCGGGGAGCTGTTTTTT
-	TRBV7-9	TRBJ1-2	-	CASSWGQGASNYGDTF	-
few	TRBV20-1	TRBJ2-3	-	CSARDALEADTQYF	TGCAGTGCTAGAGATGCGCTAGAGGCAGATACGCAGTATTTT
many	TRBV5-1	TRBJ2-1	TRBD2	CASSLRAAGGIYNEQFF	TGCGCCAGCAGCCTGAGGGCAGCGGGGGGGATTTACAATGAGCAGTTCTTC
many	TRBV7-2	TRBJ2-3	-	CASSLTAGLITDTQYF	TGTGCCAGCAGCTTAACAGCGGGCCTAATCACAGATACGCAGTATTTT
many	TRBV5-1	TRBJ2-7	-	CASSFHEQYF	TGCGCCAGCAGCTTCCACGAGCAGTACTTC
many	TRBV7-7	TRBJ2-1	TRBD2	CASSPRSGGSYEQFF	TGTGCCAGCAGCCCCCGAAGCGGGGGGTCATATGAGCAGTTCTTC
many	TRBV7-2	TRBJ2-7	TRBD1	CASSLPGQGIYEQYF	TGTGCCAGCAGCTTACCGGGACAGGGCATTTACGAGCAGTACTTC
many	TRBV11-2	TRBJ2-2	TRBD1	CASSSRTGLNTGELFF	TGTGCCAGCAGCTCGAGGACAGGGCTCAACACCGGGGAGCTGTTTTTT
many	TRBV20-1	TRBJ1-3	TRBD1	CSARDRTGTRNTIYF	TGCAGTGCTAGAGATCGGACAGGGACAAGAAACACCATATATTTT
many	TRBV25-1	TRBJ2-7	-	CASLSGKSHEQYF	TGTGCCAGCTTATCCGGGAAATCTCACGAGCAGTACTTC
-	TRBV19	TRBJ1-4	-	CASSKNGLPTYEKLFF	TGTGCCAGTAGTAAAAACGGTCTCCCAACTTATGAAAAACTGTTTTTT
many	TRBV4-1	TRBJ2-3	TRBD1	CASSQDQDRPDTQYF	TGCGCCAGCAGCCAAGATCAGGACAGGCCAGATACGCAGTATTTT
many	TRBV20-1	TRBJ1-1	-	CSAAQVGGGTEAFF	TGCAGTGCTGCCCAGGTCGGGGGAGGGACTGAAGCTTTCTTT
-	TRBV5-1	TRBJ2-1	-	CASSSTGMNEQFF	TGCGCCAGCAGCTCTACAGGAATGAATGAGCAGTTCTTC
-	TRBV13	TRBJ2-1	TRBD2	CASSSTSEPKAGNEQFF	TGTGCCAGCAGCTCGACTAGCGAGCCAAAAGCGGGCAATGAGCAGTTCTTC
few	TRBV6-2/TRBV6-3	TRBJ2-1	TRBD2	CASTIAGVPYNEQFF	TGTGCCAGCACCATAGCGGGCGTACCCTACAATGAGCAGTTCTTC
many	TRBV28	TRBJ1-4	-	CASSPVGEKLFF	TGTGCCAGCAGCCCAGTGGGTGAAAAACTGTTTTTT
many	TRBV5-1	TRBJ2-7	-	CASSPFSYEQYF	TGCGCCAGCAGCCCTTTCTCCTACGAGCAGTACTTC
-	TRBV23-1	TRBJ1-2	TRBD1	CASSQQGQDYGYTF	TGCGCCAGCAGTCAACAAGGACAGGACTATGGCTACACCTTC
-	TRBV20-1	TRBJ1-1	-	CSAGRGGFTEAFF	TGCAGTGCTGGGAGGGGAGGGTTTACTGAAGCTTTCTTT
-	TRBV3-1	TRBJ2-1	TRBD2	CASRASGDSNEQFF	TGTGCCAGCAGGGCTAGCGGAGATTCTAATGAGCAGTTCTTC
many	TRBV12-3/TRBV12-4	TRBJ2-5	TRBD2	CASTVLAGGQETQYF	TGTGCCAGCACCGTACTAGCGGGGGGCCAAGAGACCCAGTACTTC
many	TRBV24-1	TRBJ2-1	TRBD1	CATSDLKDRGGKNEQFF	TGTGCCACCAGTGATTTGAAGGACAGGGGAGGTAAGAATGAGCAGTTCTTC
many	TRBV19	TRBJ1-2	TRBD1	CASSIRDRSGYTF	TGTGCCAGTAGCATCCGGGACAGGTCTGGCTACACCTTC
many	TRBV6-1	TRBJ1-1	TRBD1	CASSTATGGGTEAFF	TGTGCCAGCAGTACCGCGACAGGGGGGGGAACTGAAGCTTTCTTT
many	TRBV10-3	TRBJ2-2	TRBD1	CAISSKGAPTGELFF	TGTGCCATCAGTTCAAAGGGGGCGCCCACCGGGGAGCTGTTTTTT
many	TRBV20-1	TRBJ2-1	TRBD2	CSAASLGREFINEQFF	TGCAGTGCTGCCTCCTTGGGGCGGGAGTTCATCAATGAGCAGTTCTTC
-	TRBV18	TRBJ1-3	-	CASSPLDSFSGNTIYF	TGTGCCAGCTCACCTCTCGACAGTTTTTCTGGAAACACCATATATTTT
many	TRBV5-1	TRBJ2-1	TRBD2	CASSLGLGGYNEQFF	TGCGCCAGCAGCTTGGGACTGGGAGGGTACAATGAGCAGTTCTTC
many	TRBV5-4	TRBJ2-1	-	CASSQKRSYNEQFF	TGTGCCAGCAGCCAGAAGCGGAGCTACAATGAGCAGTTCTTC
many	TRBV11-1	TRBJ1-1	-	CASSLGGAYENTEAFF	TGTGCCAGCAGCTTAGGTGGGGCATATGAAAACACTGAAGCTTTCTTT
-	TRBV2	TRBJ1-1	-	CASSRELNTEAFF	TGTGCCAGCAGTCGGGAGCTGAACACTGAAGCTTTCTTT
-	TRBV4-1	TRBJ2-3	-	CASSQDAPWQYF	TGCGCCAGCAGCCAAGACGCCCCCTGGCAGTATTTT
-	TRBV20-1	TRBJ2-3	TRBD2	CSASSSSGGPDMQYF	TGCAGTGCTTCTTCATCTAGCGGGGGCCCAGATATGCAGTATTTT
-	TRBV23-1	TRBJ1-2	-	CAKWGVGYGYTF	TGCGCCAAGTGGGGGGTTGGCTATGGCTACACCTTC
-	TRBV7-2	TRBJ2-3	-	CASSLTREEADTQYF	TGTGCCAGCAGCCTTACTAGAGAAGAGGCAGATACGCAGTATTTT
-	TRBV10-1	TRBJ1-1	-	CASSDVKNTEAFF	TGCGCCAGCAGTGACGTGAAGAACACTGAAGCTTTCTTT
many	TRBV25-1	TRBJ2-7	TRBD2	CASSEGSSGTSGRHSYEQYF	TGTGCCAGCAGTGAAGGCAGTTCGGGGACTAGCGGGAGGCACTCCTACGAGCAGTACTTC
many	TRBV11-2	TRBJ2-3	TRBD2	CASSPLLTSGGITDTQYF	TGTGCCAGCAGTCCCCTGCTTACTAGCGGGGGGATAACAGATACGCAGTATTTT
-	TRBV5-6	TRBJ2-5	-	CASSRTGPQETQYF	TGTGCCAGCAGCCGGACGGGGCCACAAGAGACCCAGTACTTC
many	TRBV3-1	TRBJ2-7	-	CASSYRDSYEQYF	TGTGCCAGCAGCTACCGGGACTCCTACGAGCAGTACTTC
many	TRBV6-5	TRBJ2-2	TRBD2	CASSLAGGTGELFF	TGTGCCAGCAGTTTAGCGGGGGGGACCGGGGAGCTGTTTTTT
many	TRBV5-1	TRBJ1-1	-	CASSGDPGNTEAFF	TGCGCCAGCAGCGGGGACCCTGGGAACACTGAAGCTTTCTTT
many	TRBV5-1	TRBJ2-7	-	CASSLRWPSSYEQYF	TGCGCCAGCAGCTTGAGGTGGCCGAGCTCCTACGAGCAGTACTTC
many	TRBV29-1	TRBJ1-1	TRBD1	CSSRQGDTEAFF	TGCAGCTCAAGACAGGGGGATACTGAAGCTTTCTTT
-	TRBV7-2	TRBJ1-2	-	CASSSITGITHGYTF	TGTGCCAGCAGCTCGATTACAGGGATCACTCATGGCTACACCTTC
many	TRBV12-3/TRBV12-4	TRBJ1-6	-	CASSLRDFFPSSYNSPLHF	TGTGCCAGCAGTTTAAGGGATTTCTTCCCGAGCTCCTATAATTCACCCCTCCACTTT
few	TRBV2	TRBJ2-5	TRBD2	CASSRTSVPIQETQYF	TGTGCCAGCAGCCGGACTAGCGTCCCAATCCAAGAGACCCAGTACTTC
many	TRBV20-1	TRBJ2-7	-	CSALSPYEQYF	TGCAGTGCTCTTAGCCCCTACGAGCAGTACTTC
many	TRBV9	TRBJ1-2	-	CASSQYDGYTF	TGTGCCAGCAGCCAGTACGATGGCTACACCTTC
many	TRBV28	TRBJ2-5	-	CASSFRPTDQETQYF	TGTGCCAGCAGTTTCCGACCGACAGACCAAGAGACCCAGTACTTC